This T cell receptor (beta chain) was sequenced in a study of blood T cell repertoires in COVID-19. As for the study in general: COVID-19 samples from acute and convalescent phases originated in the United States, Italy and Spain. PBMCs, B-cell-depleted T cells, or T cells were the source of the cDNA or gDNA that made up the material.

In the original workflow: Estimated nucleated cell counts came from reference gene primer amplification. Using immunoSEQ multiplex PCR, the repertoire was profiled, and TCRdb retains in-frame clones only, with some absent. That table is the source of V, J and clone size, and D and trimming were worked out from the DNA. The table has over 20,000 clones, roughly 85% seen once. The sequenced material came from peripheral blood. The sequence was collected from a human donor in a cohort sampled during active COVID-19.

The CDR3 region is CAWSGGQENRGLFFYGYTF. The CDR3, as DNA: TGTGCCTGGAGTGGAGGGCAGGAGAATCGAGGGCTTTTTTTCTATGGCTACACCTTC. The rearrangement links TRBV30 to TRBJ1-2; no clear D gene. V was shortened by 1 base and J by 4 bases, with 28 bases between the two germline ends. The CDR3 runs 19 residues. Per germline, CDR1 GTSNPN and CDR2 SVGIG (reference sequence).